This TCR beta chain is drawn from a study of early T cells in non-severe SARS-CoV-2 infection. Overall study context: Sequencing of unsorted whole blood was done on bulk RNA, leaving chains unpaired.

CDR3 length: 12 residues. Germline CDR1 and CDR2: LGHNA and YNFKEQ. The V end was cut by 6 bases, the J end by 2 bases, with 5 bases between. Study outcomes and limitations: The VDJdb matching leaned toward anti-spike CD8 responses and overlooked private and CD4 specificities.

There are many counts of this clonotype. The antigen remains undetermined. Individual cDNA molecules each received unique molecular identifiers attached to them. TCRdb passed the 5' RACE reads through MiXCR, listing each CDR3 protein once. The sample yields some 30,000 distinct CDR3 sequences, roughly 9.3% seen once. Material: whole blood. The chain recombines TRBV4-2 with TRBJ1-5; TRBD1 is a possible D gene (5 bases). The sequence was collected from an adult who was a healthcare worker with PCR-confirmed SARS-CoV-2 infection or an uninfected control (not recorded which). The CDR3 DNA reads as TGTGCCAGCAGACAGGGCAATCAGCCCCAGCATTTT. It codes for CASRQGNQPQHF.